What follows describes a single T cell receptor (beta chain). Followed over time, Seattle patients had been enrolled while infection was active. This record comes from a study of blood T cell repertoires in COVID-19. About the study: Samples of COVID-19 (acute and convalescent) were obtained from the United States, Italy and Spain. T cells, B-cell-depleted T cells, or PBMCs supplied cDNA or gDNA.

This CDR3 spans 13 amino acids. Trimming took off 2 bases at V and 9 bases at J, with 14 bases between the two ends. CDR1 is MNHEY and CDR2 is SMNVEV in the germline V gene (reference sequence). Original processing notes: Estimated nucleated cell counts came from reference gene primer amplification. Measured with immunoSEQ multiplex PCR; TCRdb has only the in-frame clones, and not every one. D and trimming come from the DNA, and the V and J calls and clone size come from that table. Among 300,000 or so clones listed, around 90% were seen once. V and J are TRBV27 and TRBJ2-7; D may be TRBD1 (5 bases). This TCR was recovered from a woman aged 25 to 39 with COVID-19, enrolled during active disease. Source material: peripheral blood. The CDR3 sequence: CASSLNQGYGQYF. The CDR3 DNA sequence: TGTGCCAGCAGTTTAAATCAGGGATATGGGCAGTACTTC.